This TCR beta chain is drawn from a study of T-cell reconstitution after alpha-beta-depleted transplantation in children. TCRbeta library preparation incorporated unique molecular identifiers. TCRdb re-derived calls from the PCR reads in MiXCR, one entry per CDR3 protein. The repertoire holds hundreds of thousands of distinct CDR3 sequences, with 10% to 15% as singletons. V shed 5 bases and J shed 4 bases, with 17 bases lying between them. The CDR3 contains 16 residues. The V gene's germline CDR1 is MDHEN and CDR2 SYDVKM. The sample consisted of PBMCs, mostly from graft donor cells, taken 360 days after TCRalphabeta/CD19-depleted stem cell transplant. The TCR originated in a male patient younger than 18 who had a stem cell transplant for acute myeloid leukemia, so the T cells may come from the graft donor. This rearrangement joins TRBV28 to TRBJ1-4; D perhaps matches TRBD1 (6 bases). The CDR3 loop reads CASSPGGGLGNEKLFF. CDR3 bases: TGTGCCAGCAGTCCGGGGGGGGGCTTGGGTAATGAAAAACTGTTTTTT.